A selection of T cell receptor beta chains follows, all from one sample in a study of blood T cells in healthy people across ages. TCRdb reanalysed the 5' RACE reads using MiXCR and keeps one entry per CDR3 protein. The sample records around 1,500,000 distinct CDR3 sequences, roughly 28% being singletons. Specimen: blood. Source of these receptors: a woman aged 25 to 39 in good health. Each CDR3 is given with its conserved first and last residue. A D gene is named only where the DNA matches it firmly. Clone size is stated in some rows and not others, as once, few, many or a class when expanded.

J gene	clone size	V gene	D gene	CDR3 protein	CDR3 DNA
TRBJ2-3	NA	TRBV20-1	TRBD2	CSARDTGTGGDTQYF	TGCAGTGCTAGAGATACAGGGACGGGAGGGGATACGCAGTATTTT
TRBJ2-3	many	TRBV9	NA	CASSALGDTQYF	TGTGCCAGCAGCGCCTTAGGGGATACGCAGTATTTT
TRBJ2-1	many	TRBV5-1	NA	CASSASRGYEQFF	TGCGCCAGCAGCGCCTCCAGGGGTTACGAGCAGTTCTTC
TRBJ2-1	NA	TRBV4-1	TRBD2	CASSQPTSGRHFNEQFF	TGCGCCAGCAGCCAACCTACTAGCGGGAGACATTTCAATGAGCAGTTCTTC
TRBJ1-1	NA	TRBV10-3	NA	CAISLGYEAFF	TGTGCCATCAGTCTGGGGTACGAAGCTTTCTTT
TRBJ2-5	NA	TRBV24-1	TRBD2	CATRNAGVWGETQYF	TGTGCCACCAGGAACGCGGGAGTTTGGGGAGAGACCCAGTACTTC
TRBJ1-1	NA	TRBV7-9	TRBD1	CASSAPGQMNTEAFF	TGTGCCAGCAGCGCACCGGGACAGATGAACACTGAAGCTTTCTTT
TRBJ1-2	few	TRBV5-1	TRBD1	CASRRTGGNGYTF	TGCGCCAGCAGAAGGACAGGTGGAAATGGCTACACCTTC
TRBJ2-3	NA	TRBV4-1	NA	CASSPLVGTDTQYF	TGCGCCAGCAGCCCTTTAGTCGGCACAGATACGCAGTATTTT
TRBJ2-1	NA	TRBV11-2	NA	CASSTRTGTNEQFF	TGTGCCAGCTCAACAAGAACGGGTACTAATGAGCAGTTCTTC
TRBJ1-2	once	TRBV7-2	NA	CTSSFQGWDGYTF	TGTACCAGCAGCTTCCAGGGTTGGGATGGCTACACCTTC
TRBJ2-3	few	TRBV5-4	TRBD1	CASGSGTVITDTQYF	TGTGCCAGCGGCTCCGGGACAGTCATCACAGATACGCAGTATTTT
TRBJ1-3	NA	TRBV27	NA	CASKQSIGSGNTIYF	TGTGCCAGCAAGCAGTCTATCGGCTCTGGAAACACCATATATTTT
TRBJ2-1	few	TRBV28	NA	CASISRPGRYNEQFF	TGTGCCAGCATATCACGCCCCGGACGGTACAATGAGCAGTTCTTC
TRBJ2-7	NA	TRBV5-1	TRBD2	CASSLARAGNYEQYF	TGCGCCAGCAGCTTGGCACGAGCGGGAAACTACGAGCAGTACTTC
TRBJ1-2	NA	TRBV2	NA	CASRGGTPYGYTF	TGTGCCAGCAGAGGGGGGACACCCTATGGCTACACCTTC
TRBJ2-5	NA	TRBV5-1	TRBD2	CASSEAGGNQETQYF	TGCGCCAGCAGCGAGGCGGGGGGTAACCAGGAGACCCAGTACTTC
TRBJ2-5	NA	TRBV11-2	TRBD2	CASSPNERGAWETQYF	TGTGCCAGCAGCCCCAACGAGCGGGGGGCGTGGGAGACCCAGTACTTC
TRBJ2-7	many	TRBV7-6	TRBD2	CASSLALAGQYF	TGTGCCAGCAGCTTAGCGTTAGCGGGGCAGTACTTC
TRBJ2-7	many	TRBV24-1	NA	CATSDPDYEQYF	TGTGCCACCAGTGATCCAGACTACGAGCAGTACTTC
TRBJ1-1	NA	TRBV12-3/TRBV12-4	NA	CASSAGYEQETEAFF	TGTGCCAGCAGTGCGGGGTATGAGCAGGAGACTGAAGCTTTCTTT
TRBJ2-6	NA	TRBV27	NA	CASSLLFGANVLTF	TGTGCCAGCAGTTTACTTTTTGGGGCCAACGTCCTGACTTTC
TRBJ1-5	few	TRBV27	NA	CASSSLPQGSLRAQHF	TGTGCCAGCAGTTCCCTCCCTCAGGGGTCGCTACGGGCCCAGCATTTT
TRBJ2-1	NA	TRBV14	TRBD2	CASSQESTSGLREQFF	TGTGCCAGCAGCCAAGAGTCCACTAGCGGACTCCGTGAGCAGTTCTTC
TRBJ1-6	NA	TRBV20-1	NA	CSARQSSYNPPLHF	TGCAGTGCGAGACAGAGCTCCTATAATCCACCCCTCCACTTT
TRBJ1-2	NA	TRBV6-6	TRBD1	CASSAGQYGYTF	TGTGCCAGCAGTGCGGGACAGTATGGCTACACCTTC
TRBJ2-1	NA	TRBV14	TRBD2	CASSLARRGASGEQFF	TGTGCCAGCAGCCTTGCTCGGCGGGGGGCTTCCGGGGAGCAGTTCTTC
TRBJ1-2	NA	TRBV25-1	NA	CASRVTGYDGYTF	TGTGCCAGCAGAGTCACAGGGTACGATGGCTACACCTTC
TRBJ2-7	NA	TRBV6-6	TRBD1	CASSLTGGAISEQYF	TGTGCCAGCAGTCTAACAGGGGGCGCGATCAGCGAGCAGTACTTC
TRBJ2-3	few	TRBV5-1	NA	CASRDYSTDTQYF	TGCGCCAGCAGGGACTACAGCACAGATACGCAGTATTTT
TRBJ2-1	many	TRBV4-2	TRBD2	CASGMLRGGNEQFF	TGTGCCAGCGGCATGCTGCGGGGGGGCAATGAGCAGTTCTTC
TRBJ2-3	many	TRBV10-3	NA	CAISPGTGTDTQYF	TGTGCCATCAGCCCCGGGACCGGCACAGATACGCAGTATTTT
TRBJ2-1	few	TRBV7-2	TRBD1	CASSFGLSSGQGAAEQFF	TGTGCCAGCAGCTTCGGGTTGAGTTCTGGACAGGGGGCGGCTGAGCAGTTCTTC
TRBJ2-1	NA	TRBV27	TRBD2	CASSSSGGQNEQFF	TGTGCCAGCAGTTCTAGCGGGGGCCAAAATGAGCAGTTCTTC
TRBJ2-1	few	TRBV5-1	TRBD1	CASSLSGTGATNEQFF	TGCGCCAGCAGCTTGTCTGGGACAGGCGCTACCAATGAGCAGTTCTTC
TRBJ2-1	NA	TRBV6-6	TRBD1	CASNGQGLPKQFF	TGTGCCAGCAATGGACAGGGGCTCCCTAAGCAGTTCTTC
TRBJ2-2	NA	TRBV7-9	NA	CASSLGSLANTGELFF	TGTGCCAGCAGCTTGGGCAGCTTAGCAAACACCGGGGAGCTGTTTTTT
TRBJ2-1	few	TRBV4-3	NA	CASSQDLLVNEQFF	TGCGCCAGCAGCCAAGATCTCCTTGTTAATGAGCAGTTCTTC
TRBJ1-2	NA	TRBV6-2/TRBV6-3	TRBD1	CASNRGPQMGYTF	TGTGCCAGTAACAGGGGTCCCCAGATGGGCTACACCTTC
TRBJ2-1	few	TRBV9	NA	CASGAGINEQFF	TGTGCCAGCGGAGCGGGTATCAATGAGCAGTTCTTC
TRBJ2-1	NA	TRBV7-6	NA	CASSPSWSSVEQFF	TGTGCCAGCAGCCCGAGTTGGAGTAGCGTTGAGCAGTTCTTC
TRBJ1-4	NA	TRBV14	NA	CASSQGRGQLFF	TGTGCCAGCAGCCAGGGTAGAGGTCAACTGTTTTTT
TRBJ1-1	NA	TRBV30	NA	CAWSRTEGWTEAFF	TGTGCCTGGAGTCGGACAGAAGGTTGGACTGAAGCTTTCTTT
TRBJ1-2	NA	TRBV27	TRBD1	CASRGTGKGYGYTF	TGTGCCAGCAGGGGGACAGGGAAAGGGTATGGCTACACCTTC